This entry lists 5 T cell receptor beta chains sequenced from one sample in a study of beta chain features in type 1 diabetes. Findings and caveats of the study: A moderate, significant TCRB CDR3 shortening appeared in type 1 diabetes across four CD4+ subsets.

What these receptors recognize is not known. The entirety of the isolated RNA underwent reverse transcription, so expressed TCRB transcripts were sequenced. Assay used: immunoSEQ multiplex PCR; TCRdb lists only in-frame clones, some missing. In the table there are some 360,000 clones, around 10% of which are singletons. Sequencing was carried out using central memory CD4+ T cells from blood. All receptors derive from a man in his thirties or forties with type 1 diabetes.

This clone was seen only a few times. The chain employs TRBV10-3 and TRBJ1-5, with a weak D call TRBD1 (5 bases). V shed 6 bases and J shed 2 bases, with 17 bases lying between them. The CDR3 has 16 amino acids. Germline V gene lookup returns CDR1 ENHRY and CDR2 SYGVKD. The CDR3 loop is CAISGTGTGGNQPQHF. In nucleotides, the CDR3 is TGTGCCATCAGCGGCACGGGTACGGGGGGCAATCAGCCCCAGCATTTT.

The rearrangement links TRBV7-9 to TRBJ1-4, with D possibly being TRBD1 (5 bases). Germline CDR1 SEHNR, CDR2 FQNEAQ (reference sequence). Trimming stripped 4 bases from V and 8 bases from J, with 14 bases between. The CDR3 length is 14 residues. Here the CDR3 DNA reads TGTGCCAGCAGCTCCGGGACTTTAGGCGAAAAACTGTTTTTT. Its translation: CASSSGTLGEKLFF.

This clone has a count of ten or more. This chain links TRBV7-2 with TRBJ1-1; D is unclear. Between the trimmed V and J ends, which lost 5 bases and 6 bases, there was a span of 7 bases. This CDR3 region has 11 residues. The germline V gene encodes CDR1 SGHTA and CDR2 FQGNSA. This chain's CDR3 is CASSRLPEAFF. The CDR3 DNA reads TGTGCCAGCAGCCGCCTACCTGAAGCTTTCTTT.

This clone turned up a few times. A much larger clonotype is one base distant, so this may be a read error. The V and J genes are TRBV27 and TRBJ1-3; TRBD1 agrees at 7 bases. Germline V gene lookup returns CDR1 MNHEY and CDR2 SMNVEV (reference sequence). The CDR3 is 14 residues long. V lost 5 bases, J lost 0 bases, and 1 base stayed unmatched. For the CDR3, the DNA is TGTGCCAGCAGTCGACAGGGCTCTGGAAACACCATATATTTT. This encodes CASSRQGSGNTIYF.

This chain links TRBV7-8 with TRBJ2-1; D might be TRBD1 or TRBD2, each matching 5 bases. The CDR3 totals 17 residues. Germline loops: CDR1 SGHVS, CDR2 FQNEAQ. V lost 6 bases, J lost 7 bases, and 25 bases lay in between. This chain's CDR3 is CASRRSGARSPGNEQFF. In nucleotides, the CDR3 is TGTGCCAGCAGGCGAAGCGGAGCGAGGTCCCCAGGGAATGAGCAGTTCTTC.